This T cell receptor (beta chain) was identified during a study of blood T cell repertoires in COVID-19. On the study more broadly: Sample material is recorded as cDNA or gDNA derived from T cells, B-cell-depleted T cells, or PBMCs.

The CDR3 totals 12 residues. Germline CDR1 is MNHNY and CDR2 is SVGAGI (reference sequence). With V trimmed by 11 bases and J by 6 bases, 5 bases remained unmatched. The authors' processing: Reference gene primer amplification yielded estimated nucleated cell counts. The assay was immunoSEQ multiplex PCR, and TCRdb's table has in-frame clones only and misses some. V and J calls and clone size come straight from that table; D and trimming were deduced from the DNA. The sample consists of approximately 200,000 clones, roughly 80% of them appearing once. The receptor comes from a human donor in a cohort sampled during active COVID-19. The sample taken for sequencing was peripheral blood. The chain uses TRBV6-6 and TRBJ2-1, with TRBD2 identical over 9 bases. The CDR3 sequence is CAARLAVNEQFF. Written as DNA, the CDR3 is TGTGCCGCCAGACTAGCGGTCAATGAGCAGTTCTTC.